Each of the 28 T cell receptor beta chains below was sequenced from the same sample in a study of T cells expressing NK-cell markers. TCRdb reanalyzed the 5' RACE reads, giving one entry per CDR3 protein sequence and no DNA. The sample table includes 300,000 to 500,000 distinct CDR3 sequences. Sequencing input: blood T cells: a sorted CD56 or NKG2C T cell subset, CD4+ or CD8+ T cells, or bulk PBMC T cells (not recorded which). Every receptor here comes from a woman aged 45-59 years in good health.

This chain uses TRBV24-1 with TRBJ2-5. CDR1 is KGHDR, CDR2 SFDVKD, per germline. The CDR3 has 15 residues. CDR3 sequence reads: CATSDLQGDQETQYF.

This chain uses TRBV18 with TRBJ2-3; TCRdb proposes TRBD2, but this gene call is untestable without DNA. The CDR3 totals 17 residues. The germline CDR1 and CDR2 sequences are KGHSH and LQKENI. Here the CDR3 reads CASSYFAGLAGIDTQYF.

This chain uses TRBV3-1 with TRBJ2-3. Germline CDR1 reads LGHDT; CDR2 reads YNNKEL (reference sequence). CDR3 length: 15 residues. The CDR3 spells CASSQEGTRTDTQYF.

This rearrangement joins TRBV27 to TRBJ2-3; with no DNA, the TCRdb D assignment of TRBD2 cannot be verified. The germline CDR1 and CDR2 sequences are MNHEY and SMNVEV (reference sequence). The CDR3 has 15 residues. The CDR3 reads CASSRIGREGDTQYF.

The chain joins TRBV10-1 to TRBJ2-3; the D call from TCRdb, TRBD2, cannot be confirmed without DNA. The germline V gene has CDR1 WNHNN and CDR2 SYGVQD (reference sequence). The CDR3 is made up of 18 amino acids. The CDR3 protein is CASSGPPGLADYTDTQYF.

The CDR3 spells CAISESISPTGELFF. This sequence joins TRBV10-3 and TRBJ2-2; the D call of TRBD2 rests on TCRdb alone, since no DNA is present to check it. This CDR3 has 15 residues. Germline CDR1 ENHRY, CDR2 SYGVKD.

V and J are TRBV19 and TRBJ1-1; the TCRdb D gene call, TRBD1, has no DNA to confirm it. This CDR3 region has 14 residues. The germline V gene has CDR1 LNHDA and CDR2 SQIVND (reference sequence). The CDR3 spells CASSFLRTVNGAFF.

The CDR3 region is CASRGGGLGTDTQYF. J is TRBJ2-3 and V is TRBV28; no DNA is available, so the TRBD1 call from TCRdb remains unchecked. The CDR3 sequence is 15 residues long. The germline V gene encodes CDR1 MDHEN and CDR2 SYDVKM.

The rearrangement links TRBV24-1 to TRBJ2-1; TCRdb designates TRBD2, a call that cannot be tested without DNA. The CDR3 runs 17 residues. Germline V CDR1 and CDR2: KGHDR, SFDVKD. CDR3: CATSELAGGGGYNEQFF.

The chain uses TRBV7-6 and TRBJ2-1; checking the TCRdb D call of TRBD2 is not possible without DNA. The germline CDR1 and CDR2 sequences are SGHVS and FNYEAQ. The CDR3 runs to 15 residues. CDR3 sequence: CASSLRAGVKNEQFF.

The J gene is TRBJ2-1, the V gene TRBV28; TCRdb proposes TRBD1, but this gene call is untestable without DNA. The germline V gene encodes CDR1 MDHEN and CDR2 SYDVKM. The CDR3 covers 15 residues. The CDR3 is CASNKPGPTYNEQFF.

CDR3 residues: CASSLARTPLNTGELFF. J is TRBJ2-2 and V is TRBV5-1; the TCRdb call, TRBD1, lacks DNA for checking. The germline V gene has CDR1 SGHRS and CDR2 YFSETQ. There are 17 residues in the CDR3. Together with reference TRBV5-1 and TRBJ2-2, the CDR3 gives the full variable domain: KAGVTQTPRYLIKTRGQQVTLSCSPISGHRSVSWYQQTPGQGLQFLFEYFSETQRNKGNFPGRFSGRQFSNSRSEMNVSTLELGDSALYLCASSLARTPLNTGELFFGEGSRLTVL.

This chain connects TRBV12-3 or TRBV12-4 to TRBJ2-3; absent DNA, TCRdb's TRBD1 call cannot be checked. This CDR3 is 16 amino acids long. This CDR3 is CASSFPSGGVTDTQYF.

The CDR3 sequence: CASSLGDSLNEKLFF. The genes are TRBV5-1 and TRBJ1-4; TCRdb proposes TRBD1, but this gene call is untestable without DNA. Germline CDR1 SGHRS, CDR2 YFSETQ. The CDR3 extends over 15 amino acids. Full variable domain (remainder filled in from reference TRBV5-1 and TRBJ1-4): KAGVTQTPRYLIKTRGQQVTLSCSPISGHRSVSWYQQTPGQGLQFLFEYFSETQRNKGNFPGRFSGRQFSNSRSEMNVSTLELGDSALYLCASSLGDSLNEKLFFGSGTQLSVL.

The genes are TRBV9 and TRBJ2-1; TCRdb's assignment of TRBD2 cannot be checked, as there is no DNA. This CDR3 has 16 amino acids. In germline, CDR1 is SGDLS, CDR2 YYNGEE. The CDR3 here is CASSVSDSGRGNEQFF.

This chain joins TRBV7-9 and TRBJ1-1; TCRdb proposes TRBD1, but this gene call is untestable without DNA. This CDR3 comprises 14 residues. Per the germline V gene, CDR1 is SEHNR and CDR2 is FQNEAQ (reference sequence). This CDR3 reads CASSSPIPRAEAFF.

This chain joins TRBV5-1 and TRBJ2-2; the D call from TCRdb, TRBD1, cannot be confirmed without DNA. CDR3 length equals 17 residues. From germline, CDR1 is SGHRS and CDR2 YFSETQ. The CDR3 loop is CASSLKGTGVGTGELFF. Filled out from reference TRBV5-1 and TRBJ2-2, the complete variable domain reads KAGVTQTPRYLIKTRGQQVTLSCSPISGHRSVSWYQQTPGQGLQFLFEYFSETQRNKGNFPGRFSGRQFSNSRSEMNVSTLELGDSALYLCASSLKGTGVGTGELFFGEGSRLTVL.

The genes are TRBV9 and TRBJ2-1; no DNA is available, so the TRBD2 call from TCRdb remains unchecked. Germline assignment: CDR1 SGDLS and CDR2 YYNGEE. The CDR3 runs to 14 residues. CDR3 residues: CASSRLAGEREQFF. Full variable domain (rest looked up from reference TRBV9 and TRBJ2-1): DSGVTQTPKHLITATGQRVTLRCSPRSGDLSVYWYQQSLDQGLQFLIQYYNGEERAKGNILERFSAQQFPDLHSELNLSSLELGDSALYFCASSRLAGEREQFFGPGTRLTVL.

The V and J genes are TRBV24-1 and TRBJ2-2; the TCRdb call, TRBD1, lacks DNA for checking. This CDR3 comprises 16 residues. The germline gives CDR1 KGHDR, CDR2 SFDVKD. The CDR3 is CATSDSGGGNTGELFF.

V and J are TRBV5-1 and TRBJ2-5; the D call from TCRdb, TRBD1, cannot be confirmed without DNA. The CDR3 is 17 residues long. Germline V CDR1 and CDR2: SGHRS, YFSETQ. The CDR3 is CASSLEGGLTNQETQYF.

The V gene is TRBV12-3 or TRBV12-4, the J gene TRBJ1-1; TCRdb's D call of TRBD1 is untestable without DNA. The CDR3 sequence is 14 residues long. The chain's CDR3 is CASSFSGTMTEAFF.

This chain connects TRBV30 to TRBJ1-4. The CDR3 totals 14 residues. Germline-derived CDR1 and CDR2 are GTSNPN and SVGIG (reference sequence). The CDR3 sequence is CAWSVSRGSAELFF.

This chain uses TRBV5-1 with TRBJ1-1; TCRdb calls TRBD1, which cannot be checked without DNA. The germline gives CDR1 SGHRS, CDR2 YFSETQ. This CDR3 is 15 amino acids long. The CDR3 loop is CASSLVWTGSTEAFF. The variable domain in full, with the rest retrieved from reference TRBV5-1 and TRBJ1-1, is KAGVTQTPRYLIKTRGQQVTLSCSPISGHRSVSWYQQTPGQGLQFLFEYFSETQRNKGNFPGRFSGRQFSNSRSEMNVSTLELGDSALYLCASSLVWTGSTEAFFGQGTRLTVV.

This chain's CDR3 is CASSPRGAGGGNSPLHF. The chain has TRBV5-1 and TRBJ1-6; the D call from TCRdb, TRBD1, cannot be confirmed without DNA. Germline CDR1 is SGHRS and CDR2 is YFSETQ. CDR3 length equals 17 residues.

The chain links TRBV14 to TRBJ1-1; TCRdb lists TRBD1, though no DNA is available to test this call. The CDR3 runs 17 residues. Per germline, CDR1 SGHDN and CDR2 FVKESK. The CDR3 is CASSHRYRDKWNTEAFF.

This chain uses TRBV5-1 with TRBJ1-2. Looked up from germline, CDR1 is SGHRS and CDR2 is YFSETQ. The CDR3 covers 13 residues. CDR3 residues: CASSSGEGYGYTF.

V gene TRBV19 combines with J gene TRBJ2-1; absent DNA, TCRdb's TRBD2 call cannot be checked. CDR3 length: 18 residues. CDR1 and CDR2 (germline): LNHDA, SQIVND (reference sequence). The CDR3 reads CASSITPQRGSSYNEQFF.

This rearrangement joins TRBV15 to TRBJ1-2. This CDR3 region has 12 residues. Germline CDR1 LNHNV, CDR2 YYDKDF (reference sequence). CDR3 protein: CATSRDAAIYTF. Based on the CDR3 plus reference TRBV15 and TRBJ1-2, the full variable domain is DAMVIQNPRYQVTQFGKPVTLSCSQTLNHNVMYWYQQKSSQAPKLLFHYYDKDFNNEADTPDNFQSRRPNTSFCFLDIRSPGLGDTAMYLCATSRDAAIYTFGSGTRLTVV.